Below are 25 T cell receptor beta chains sequenced from a single sample in a study of control samples from healthy donors and cancer patients. The table came from immunoSEQ multiplex PCR; TCRdb's copy has only in-frame clones and leaves some out. The sample holds around 170,000 clones; around 90% are singletons and the top ten take just over 1.4%. The source material was blood. These receptors were taken from a young man in good health.

CDR3 coding DNA: TGTGCCAGCAGCCCCCAGCTCAGCGGGGGGGCGAGCAATGAGCAGTTCTTC. This gives the protein CASSPQLSGGASNEQFF. The chain employs TRBV4-2 and TRBJ2-1, with TRBD2 matching over 10 bases. The CDR3 totals 17 residues. Trimming took 4 bases from V and 6 from J; bases not matched to a gene: 12. Per the germline V gene, CDR1 is LGHNA and CDR2 is YNFKEQ.

The chain combines TRBV29-1 with TRBJ1-5, with D unclear. Germline V gives CDR1 SQVTM, CDR2 ANQGSEA. Trimming removed 6 bases from V and 1 base from J, with 7 bases in between. This CDR3 region has 12 residues. CDR3 loop: CSVSDSNQPQHF. The DNA for the CDR3 is TGCAGCGTATCAGACAGCAATCAGCCCCAGCATTTT. The whole variable domain, remainder taken from reference TRBV29-1 and TRBJ1-5, is SAVISQKPSRDICQRGTSLTIQCQVDSQVTMMFWYRQQPGQSLTLIATANQGSEATYESGFVIDKFPISRPNLTFSTLTVSNMSPEDSSIYLCSVSDSNQPQHFGDGTRLSIL.

Details on this clone: The junction and the germline gene differ at one end; a read error may be behind it. The chain links TRBV23-1 to TRBJ2-7; D not certain. TRBV23-1 is an ORF for which the function is uncertain. The CDR3 is 16 residues long. CDR3: CASSQSTTTVSYEQYF. In DNA, the CDR3 is TGCGCCAGCAGCCAATCGACAACTACCGTCTCCTACGAGCAGTACTTC.

This clone was seen once. The chain couples TRBV10-1 to TRBJ2-6; either TRBD1 or TRBD2 may supply D (5 bases each). The CDR3 has 15 amino acids. Germline values: CDR1 WNHNN, CDR2 SYGVQD (reference sequence). V lost 4 bases and J lost 2, with 9 bases in between. In DNA form, the CDR3 reads TGCGCCAGCAGTGGTCGGGGCGCTGGGGCCAACGTCCTGACTTTC. Amino acids: CASSGRGAGANVLTF.

V usage is TRBV12-3 or TRBV12-4 and J usage is TRBJ1-2; no definite D call. Trimming cost V 3 bases and J 3 bases, with 8 bases left between them. The CDR3 has 13 residues. In DNA form, the CDR3 reads TGTGCCAGCAGTTTGGGCCGGGACTATGGCTACACCTTC. Translated: CASSLGRDYGYTF.

The chain recombines TRBV7-9 with TRBJ2-7; 9 bases are shared with TRBD1. Trimming at V came to 5 bases and at J to 1 base, leaving 3 bases not matched to a gene. The germline V gene encodes CDR1 SEHNR and CDR2 FQNEAQ (reference sequence). The CDR3 covers 14 residues. CDR3 bases: TGTGCCAGCAGCCAAGGACAGGGGTCCTACGAGCAGTACTTC. It yields the protein CASSQGQGSYEQYF.

The DNA of the CDR3 is TGTGCCAGCAGCTATGGACAGGGGGCCGACACTGAAGCTTTCTTT. Its protein is CASSYGQGADTEAFF. The V and J genes are TRBV7-2 and TRBJ1-1; TRBD1 matches 11 bases. Losses at the gene ends were 4 bases for V and 3 bases for J; bases not matched to a gene: 4. Germline assignment: CDR1 SGHTA and CDR2 FQGNSA. The CDR3 spans 15 residues.

V gene TRBV5-1 combines with J gene TRBJ1-4; D is unresolved. V lost 1 base to trimming and J lost 0 bases, with 10 bases between them. The germline V gene encodes CDR1 SGHRS and CDR2 YFSETQ. The CDR3 spans 16 residues. The CDR3 nucleotides are TGCGCCAGCAGCTTGCGGGGTCAAGCAACTAATGAAAAACTGTTTTTT. Its translation: CASSLRGQATNEKLFF.

The V gene is TRBV5-1, the J gene TRBJ2-1; D unclear. The CDR3 is 15 amino acids. In germline, CDR1 is SGHRS, CDR2 YFSETQ. The V end was cut by 3 bases, the J end by 4 bases, with 14 bases between. The CDR3 loop is CASSSHLDTYNEQFF. DNA of the CDR3: TGCGCCAGCAGCTCTCACCTAGACACATACAATGAGCAGTTCTTC.

V usage is TRBV5-4 and J usage is TRBJ2-2; 9 positions match TRBD1. The ends lost 1 base at V and 5 bases at J; junction bases unmatched: 3. This CDR3 is 15 amino acids long. Germline values: CDR1 SGHNT, CDR2 YYREEE (reference sequence). The DNA of the CDR3 is TGTGCCAGCAGCTTGAAGACAGGGGGGACCGGGGAGCTGTTTTTT. The encoded protein is CASSLKTGGTGELFF.

Details on this clone: At one of its ends the junction is not consistent with the germline gene, which may arise from a read error. This rearrangement joins TRBV5-1 to TRBJ2-5, with 12 bases aligning to TRBD1. Germline V CDR1 and CDR2: SGHRS, YFSETQ. The length of the CDR3 is 15 residues. The CDR3 sequence: CASSSGQGAQETRYF. CDR3 DNA sequence: TGCGCCAGCAGCTCGGGACAGGGGGCACAGGAGACCCGGTACTTC.

The chain has TRBV25-1 and TRBJ1-5; tentatively, D is TRBD1 (5 bases). Germline CDR1 MGHDK, CDR2 SYGVNS. CDR3 length: 16 residues. Deletions cut 2 bases from V and 4 bases from J, with 15 bases between. The DNA of the CDR3 is TGTGCCAGCAGTGAAGGCGGGGCGCTAGGTAATCAGCCCCAGCATTTT. It translates to CASSEGGALGNQPQHF.

This clone has a handful of counts. The chain recombines TRBV6-2 or TRBV6-3 with TRBJ1-2; D unresolved. There are 13 residues in the CDR3. CDR1 and CDR2 (germline): MNHEY, SVGEGT. V lost 4 bases and J lost 8, with 14 bases in between. The CDR3 DNA reads as TGTGCCAGCAGTTCACCACCACCACAGGGCTACACCTTC. It yields the protein CASSSPPPQGYTF.

V is TRBV9 and J is TRBJ2-1; TRBD2 might be the D (6 bases). The V and J ends lost 3 bases and 7 bases respectively, with 14 bases between them. Germline CDR1 and CDR2: SGDLS and YYNGEE. The CDR3 consists of 14 residues. The CDR3 DNA is TGTGCCAGCAGCGCCCCCCCTAGCGCGAATGAGCAGTTCTTC. Its translation is CASSAPPSANEQFF.

The rearrangement links TRBV28 to TRBJ2-7, with 7 bases matching TRBD2. Germline loops: CDR1 MDHEN, CDR2 SYDVKM. V was clipped by 2 bases and J by 4 bases; unmatched bases: 2. The CDR3 is 13 residues long. CDR3 residues: CASSLPAGYEQYF. DNA of the CDR3: TGTGCCAGCAGTTTACCAGCGGGATACGAGCAGTACTTC.

This chain uses TRBV18 with TRBJ2-2; 7 bases are a match to TRBD1. The CDR3 is made up of 15 amino acids. Germline loops: CDR1 KGHSH, CDR2 LQKENI. Losses at the gene ends were 4 bases for V and 1 base for J; bases not matched to a gene: 3. In DNA form, the CDR3 reads TGTGCCAGCTCACAGCAGGGGGAGAACACCGGGGAGCTGTTTTTT. Its protein product is CASSQQGENTGELFF. Together with reference TRBV18 and TRBJ2-2, the CDR3 gives the full variable domain: NAGVMQNPRHLVRRRGQEARLRCSPMKGHSHVYWYRQLPEEGLKFMVYLQKENIIDESGMPKERFSAEFPKEGPSILRIQQVVRGDSAAYFCASSQQGENTGELFFGEGSRLTVL.

The chain joins TRBV19 to TRBJ1-3, with D unresolved. The CDR3 contains 14 residues. Per the germline V gene, CDR1 is LNHDA and CDR2 is SQIVND (reference sequence). V shed 5 bases and J shed 4 bases, with 12 bases lying between them. CDR3: CASSASSVGNTIYF. The CDR3 DNA sequence: TGTGCCAGTAGTGCGTCCAGCGTAGGAAACACCATATATTTT. Based on the CDR3 plus reference TRBV19 and TRBJ1-3, the full variable domain is DGGITQSPKYLFRKEGQNVTLSCEQNLNHDAMYWYRQDPGQGLRLIYYSQIVNDFQKGDIAEGYSVSREKKESFPLTVTSAQKNPTAFYLCASSASSVGNTIYFGEGSWLTVV.

In DNA, the CDR3 is TGTGCCAGCAGCTACCCGGGGAGGCAGGGTGGAAACACCATATATTTT. This encodes CASSYPGRQGGNTIYF. The V gene is TRBV3-1 (or the pseudogene TRBV3-2), the J gene TRBJ1-3; a possible D gene is TRBD1 (5 bases). This CDR3 spans 16 amino acids. CDR1 is LGHDT, CDR2 YNNKEL, per germline (reference sequence). V was pared by 5 bases and J by 3 bases, with 17 bases between.

The chain recombines TRBV5-4 with TRBJ2-5; TRBD2 aligns across 12 bases. V gave up 0 bases and J gave up 5 bases; unmatched junction bases: 11. Germline V CDR1 and CDR2: SGHNT, YYREEE (reference sequence). The CDR3 sequence is 18 residues long. The CDR3 bases are TGTGCCAGCAGCTTGGATCCTAGCGGGAGGGCTCGAGGGGAGACCCAGTACTTC. Its protein is CASSLDPSGRARGETQYF.

The chain is built from TRBV5-1 and TRBJ1-5; the match to TRBD1 covers 8 bases. V shed 2 bases, J shed 4 bases, and the junction held 5 bases outside the gene matches. This CDR3 comprises 15 residues. Per germline, CDR1 SGHRS and CDR2 YFSETQ. CDR3 DNA sequence: TGCGCCAGCAGCTTTAGGACAGGGTTGAATCAGCCCCAGCATTTT. Translating it yields CASSFRTGLNQPQHF.

This clone was seen a single time. This chain joins TRBV18 and TRBJ2-7; possibly TRBD1 for D (5 bases). Germline V CDR1 and CDR2: KGHSH, LQKENI. The CDR3 covers 17 residues. Trimming removed 3 bases at V and 0 bases at J, with 18 bases between. The CDR3 protein is CASSPPPGHLSSYEQYF. The CDR3, as DNA: TGTGCCAGCTCACCCCCCCCTGGACACCTGAGCTCCTACGAGCAGTACTTC.

The chain employs TRBV27 and TRBJ1-6, with D perhaps TRBD1 (5 bases). From germline, CDR1 is MNHEY and CDR2 SMNVEV (reference sequence). V shed 6 bases and J shed 8 bases, with 11 bases lying between them. The CDR3 spans 13 residues. The CDR3 nucleotides read TGTGCCAGCAGCCAGGGTAGGGATTCACCCCTCCACTTT. Its translation is CASSQGRDSPLHF.

With regard to this clone: In the same sample, other DNA sequences code for this CDR3. V gene TRBV10-3 combines with J gene TRBJ1-1; D gene uncertain. V was pared by 3 bases and J by 0 bases, with 5 bases between. CDR3 length: 13 amino acids. Germline values: CDR1 ENHRY, CDR2 SYGVKD. The CDR3 sequence is CAISDSLNTEAFF. CDR3 in DNA: TGTGCCATCAGTGACAGTTTGAACACTGAAGCTTTCTTT.

This clone was seen just once. V usage is TRBV19 and J usage is TRBJ2-1; 7 bases are a match to TRBD2. Germline CDR1 and CDR2: LNHDA and SQIVND (reference sequence). CDR3 size: 14 residues. Trimming removed 5 bases from V and 1 base from J; junction bases left unmatched: 2. CDR3 amino acids: CASSGGGSYNEQFF. The DNA of the CDR3 is TGTGCCAGTAGTGGGGGGGGGTCCTACAATGAGCAGTTCTTC.

The V gene is TRBV27, the J gene TRBJ2-7; 8 positions match TRBD1. J was trimmed by 2 bases and V by 8 bases; bases with no gene match: 2. This CDR3 has 12 amino acids. Per germline, CDR1 MNHEY and CDR2 SMNVEV (reference sequence). CDR3 loop: CASGQGPYEQYF. The CDR3 DNA reads as TGTGCCAGCGGACAGGGCCCCTACGAGCAGTACTTC.